The present TCR beta chain was sequenced within a study of T cell responses to AZD1222 COVID-19 vaccine. About this clone itself: Its antigen is still unknown.

Repertoires were generated with immunoSEQ multiplex PCR, while TCRdb's copy carries only in-frame clones and drops some. In the table there are 100,000 to 150,000 clones, roughly 89% of which are singletons. General study results and limits: At baseline, just six or seven AZD1222 recipients tested seropositive. Spike-specific TCR breadth and depth grew following two AZD1222 doses. The CD4 TCRs associated with vaccination extended across spike and predominated at 160-218 and 743-854. Repertoire sampling occurred only after the peak T cell response.

The germline V and J ends were trimmed by 5 bases and 2 bases, with 11 bases remaining between them. This CDR3 is built from 14 residues. CDR1 and CDR2 (germline): SGHNT, YENEEA. The sequencing used peripheral blood, collected 28 days after the second AZD1222 dose. This sequence was found in an adult who received the AZD1222 COVID-19 vaccine. The J gene is TRBJ2-3, the V gene TRBV11-3; D might be TRBD1 or TRBD2, each matching 5 bases. The CDR3 region has the DNA TGTGCCAGCAGCCGGGGCCTTTCCACAGATACGCAGTATTTT. It is translated as CASSRGLSTDTQYF.